One and the same sample provided the 26 T cell receptor beta chains below, sequenced in a study of T cell responses to AZD1222 COVID-19 vaccine listed by TCRdb under 2021. The protocol used for the library was the immunoSEQ multiplex PCR assay. TCRdb stores this immuneACCESS table with in-frame sequences only. Part of the clones is absent; in the studies checked, under half of the shortfall reflects unresolved V genes, and no reason is known for the rest. This sample comprises 150,000 or so clones, about 94% of them detected only once. The ten most abundant clones make up less than 4.5% of the sample. Interpreted using the paper, the time point label stands for: baseline before first vaccination. This specimen consisted of peripheral blood, obtained on day 0 of AZD1222 vaccination. The origin of the receptors is an adult in good health.

The rearrangement links TRBV5-1 to TRBJ2-5; 9 bases map to TRBD2. CDR3 length equals 15 residues. V lost 3 bases to trimming and J lost 1 base; unmatched junction nucleotides: 4. Germline values: CDR1 SGHRS, CDR2 YFSETQ. DNA of the CDR3: TGCGCCAGCAGCTCGGGACTAGCTCCCCAAGAGACCCAGTACTTC. Amino acid sequence: CASSSGLAPQETQYF.

The chain joins TRBV11-2 to TRBJ2-3; D is perhaps TRBD1 or TRBD2 (6 bases each). This CDR3 comprises 13 residues. Germline V CDR1 and CDR2: SGHAT, FQNNGV. The germline V and J ends were trimmed by 7 bases and 4 bases, with 12 bases remaining between them. CDR3 protein: CASTPGAADTQYF. The CDR3, as DNA: TGTGCCAGCACCCCGGGGGCGGCAGATACGCAGTATTTT.

The table lists this clone with a few counts. The chain recombines TRBV3-1 (or the pseudogene TRBV3-2) with TRBJ2-1; unclear D gene. Germline values: CDR1 LGHDT, CDR2 YNNKEL (reference sequence). The CDR3 is made up of 15 amino acids. The germline V and J ends were trimmed by 0 bases and 9 bases, with 15 bases remaining between them. The CDR3 nucleotides read TGTGCCAGCAGCCAAGACTTTTTCAAAACCCTTGAGCAGTTCTTC. As protein: CASSQDFFKTLEQFF.

The V gene is TRBV19, the J gene TRBJ2-5; 8 nucleotides align to TRBD1. V lost 9 bases to trimming and J lost 5 bases; unmatched junction nucleotides: 20. The CDR3 length is 17 residues. CDR1 is LNHDA and CDR2 is SQIVND in the germline V gene (reference sequence). The CDR3 spells CARQGGPGVHNLETQYF. CDR3 in DNA: TGTGCCAGACAGGGGGGCCCTGGTGTACACAACCTGGAGACCCAGTACTTC.

V is TRBV5-4 and J is TRBJ1-1, with D tentatively TRBD1 (6 bases). CDR3 size: 14 residues. The germline CDR1 and CDR2 sequences are SGHNT and YYREEE (reference sequence). Trimming removed 0 bases at V and 3 bases at J, with 9 bases between. CDR3 in amino acids: CASSLVGGYTEAFF. DNA of the CDR3: TGTGCCAGCAGCTTGGTGGGGGGCTACACTGAAGCTTTCTTT.

V gene TRBV27 combines with J gene TRBJ2-1, with 9 bases fitting TRBD2. The V and J ends lost 4 bases and 9 bases, in that order; junction bases with no gene match: 16. The CDR3 is made up of 17 amino acids. CDR1 MNHEY and CDR2 SMNVEV come from the germline V gene (reference sequence). The CDR3 DNA follows: TGTGCCAGCAGTTCCAACAACCTTAAGCGGGAGGCTGGTGAGCAGTTCTTC. Protein product: CASSSNNLKREAGEQFF.

This chain uses TRBV7-9 with TRBJ2-7, with D perhaps being TRBD1 or TRBD2 (5 bases each). The CDR3 runs 13 residues. Trimming stripped 5 bases from V and 6 bases from J, with 14 bases between. The germline V gene encodes CDR1 SEHNR and CDR2 FQNEAQ (reference sequence). The DNA of the CDR3 is TGTGCCAGCAGCCCCGAAGGGGAGCTCGAGCAGTACTTC. It encodes CASSPEGELEQYF.

The chain joins TRBV6-4 to TRBJ2-1; 9 bases fit TRBD2. Germline V gives CDR1 MRHNA, CDR2 SNTAGT. This CDR3 has 15 residues. Trimming removed 0 bases from V and 4 bases from J; junction bases left unmatched: 1. CDR3 in DNA: TGTGCCAGCAGTGACTCTAGCGGGAGTTACAATGAGCAGTTCTTC. Translating gives CASSDSSGSYNEQFF.

V is TRBV10-3 and J is TRBJ1-2; D is perhaps TRBD1 (6 bases). The CDR3 is 14 residues long. The germline V gene has CDR1 ENHRY and CDR2 SYGVKD. The ends were cut back, 5 bases at V and 0 bases at J, with 10 bases in the middle. Here the CDR3 DNA reads TGTGCCATCAGTTTCCAGGGGACTAACTATGGCTACACCTTC. Translation gives CAISFQGTNYGYTF.

V gene TRBV6-5 combines with J gene TRBJ1-2; no reliable D call. The germline gives CDR1 MNHEY, CDR2 SVGAGI. The ends were cut back, 5 bases at V and 3 bases at J, with 16 bases in the middle. CDR3 size: 15 residues. The DNA of the CDR3 is TGTGCCAGCAGTCTCCAGGCCGGAAGTGACTATGGCTACACCTTC. Translated, it gives CASSLQAGSDYGYTF.

V and J are TRBV11-1 and TRBJ2-1, with no clear D. This CDR3 contains 12 residues. Germline V gene sequence: CDR1 SGHAT, CDR2 FQDESV (reference sequence). V lost 3 bases and J lost 10, with 10 bases in between. Here the CDR3 DNA reads TGTGCCAGCAGCTTCGGAGAGGTCGAGCAGTTCTTC. Translation gives CASSFGEVEQFF.

This clone was counted only a few times. The V and J genes are TRBV4-1 and TRBJ1-2; 7 positions agree with TRBD1. The germline V gene has CDR1 MGHRA and CDR2 YSYEKL. The V and J ends lost 0 bases and 1 base, in that order; junction bases with no gene match: 8. This CDR3 contains 17 residues. CDR3 nucleotide sequence: TGCGCCAGCAGCCAAGATTGGCTCGCAGGGGGTAACTATGGCTACACCTTC. Translating it yields CASSQDWLAGGNYGYTF.

The chain recombines TRBV5-1 with TRBJ1-2; no firm D call. Germline V gives CDR1 SGHRS, CDR2 YFSETQ. V was clipped by 0 bases and J by 3 bases, with 12 bases between them. The CDR3 is made up of 15 amino acids. CDR3: CASSLARTLDYGYTF. The CDR3 region has the DNA TGCGCCAGCAGCTTGGCCAGAACCCTAGACTATGGCTACACCTTC.

The chain recombines TRBV15 with TRBJ2-7; tentative D call: TRBD1 (6 bases). CDR1 is LNHNV, CDR2 YYDKDF, per germline (reference sequence). Between the trimmed V and J ends, which lost 0 bases and 3 bases, there was a span of 9 bases. This CDR3 contains 14 residues. As DNA, the CDR3 is TGTGCCACCAGCAGAGATCCGGACAGCTACGAGCAGTACTTC. It translates to CATSRDPDSYEQYF.

The V gene is TRBV11-3, the J gene TRBJ2-1; D unclear. CDR3 length: 17 residues. Germline assignment: CDR1 SGHNT and CDR2 YENEEA. Trimming left V 7 bases short and J 10 bases short, with 29 bases between. The CDR3 sequence: CASTITVPPSNNKEQFF. In DNA, the CDR3 is TGTGCCAGCACCATAACCGTTCCCCCCTCTAATAATAAAGAGCAGTTCTTC.

The CDR3 region has the DNA TGTGCCAGCAGCTCTCCGGGACAGGGTGAGGAAAAACTGTTTTTT. Protein product: CASSSPGQGEEKLFF. V gene TRBV5-6 combines with J gene TRBJ1-4; 9 bases are shared with TRBD1. J gave up 8 bases and V 3 bases, and 8 bases lay outside the gene matches. Germline V lookup: CDR1 SGHDT, CDR2 YYEEEE. CDR3 length: 15 amino acids.

The rearrangement links TRBV5-4 to TRBJ1-4; perhaps TRBD1 as D (6 bases). V lost 5 bases and J lost 3, with 14 bases in between. CDR3 length: 15 amino acids. Germline CDR1 is SGHNT and CDR2 is YYREEE (reference sequence). The CDR3 region is CASSFTTGSNEKLFF. The CDR3 nucleotides are TGTGCCAGCAGTTTCACGACAGGCTCTAATGAAAAACTGTTTTTT.

The chain couples TRBV2 to TRBJ2-3; no reliable D call. CDR1 and CDR2 from the germline V gene are SNHLY and FYNNEI. This CDR3 spans 11 amino acids. Trimming removed 8 bases from V and 6 bases from J, with 9 bases in between. CDR3 coding DNA: TGTGCCAGCTACCTAAGGGATACGCAGTATTTT. This codes for CASYLRDTQYF.

V is TRBV28 and J is TRBJ2-7, with unresolved D. Germline-derived CDR1 and CDR2 are MDHEN and SYDVKM. The CDR3 totals 13 residues. Trimming took 8 bases from V and 6 from J, leaving 17 bases between them. CDR3 DNA: TGTGCCAGCGACCGGGTAGCCGGTGCCGAGCAGTACTTC. Translated: CASDRVAGAEQYF.

The V call is TRBV12-3 or TRBV12-4, the J call TRBJ2-3; no definite D call. Trimming pared 2 bases from V and 8 bases from J, leaving 11 bases between. The CDR3 length is 13 residues. The CDR3 here is CASSLIQVVTQYF. The DNA for the CDR3 is TGTGCCAGCAGTTTAATCCAGGTTGTTACGCAGTATTTT.

This chain connects TRBV10-2 to TRBJ1-6; D not certain. V lost 11 bases and J 7 bases, leaving 15 bases between the germline ends. Germline CDR1 WSHSY, CDR2 SAAADI. The CDR3 is made up of 13 amino acids. Written as DNA, the CDR3 is TGCGCCTCCCTGCGGGATCCGAATTCACCCCTCCACTTT. Protein sequence: CASLRDPNSPLHF.

CDR3 DNA sequence: TGTGCCAGCAGCTTAATGGGGGACAGGGAGACCCAGTACTTC. Its translation: CASSLMGDRETQYF. The chain uses TRBV7-3 and TRBJ2-5, with TRBD1 identical over 8 bases. CDR1 and CDR2 from the germline V gene are SGHTA and FQGTGA. The CDR3 consists of 14 residues. J gave up 5 bases and V 1 base, and 3 bases lay outside the gene matches.

The chain couples TRBV10-1 to TRBJ2-7; the D is unclear. Trimming pared 0 bases from V and 3 bases from J, leaving 9 bases between. The CDR3 runs to 14 residues. Germline CDR1 reads WNHNN; CDR2 reads SYGVQD (reference sequence). The chain's CDR3 is CASSESGSFYEQYF. DNA of the CDR3: TGCGCCAGCAGTGAGTCAGGCAGCTTCTACGAGCAGTACTTC.

The genes are TRBV4-3 and TRBJ1-4; perhaps TRBD1 as D (5 bases). Trimming left V 0 bases short and J 2 bases short, with 7 bases between. CDR1 and CDR2 (germline): LGHNA, YSLEER. The CDR3 sequence is 15 residues long. For the CDR3, the DNA is TGCGCCAGCAGCCAAGATGGGGGGACTAATGAAAAACTGTTTTTT. This sequence encodes CASSQDGGTNEKLFF.

J is TRBJ2-1 and V is TRBV7-2; TRBD2 matches 8 bases. Per the germline V gene, CDR1 is SGHTA and CDR2 is FQGNSA. CDR3 length equals 15 residues. V shed 3 bases, J shed 6 bases, and the junction held 7 bases outside the gene matches. The chain's CDR3 is CASSFRTSPVNEQFF. In nucleotides, the CDR3 is TGTGCCAGCAGCTTTAGGACTAGCCCTGTCAATGAGCAGTTCTTC.

In this sample, this clone turned up a few times. The chain uses TRBV15 and TRBJ2-5, with 7 bases matching TRBD1. Germline assignment: CDR1 LNHNV and CDR2 YYDKDF (reference sequence). The V segment lost 5 bases and the J segment 1 base; nucleotides outside the gene matches: 4. CDR3 length equals 14 residues. This CDR3 reads CATSSRTGQETQYF. Written as DNA, the CDR3 is TGTGCCACCAGCTCGAGGACAGGCCAAGAGACCCAGTACTTC. Supplemented by reference TRBV15 and TRBJ2-5, the full variable domain reads DAMVIQNPRYQVTQFGKPVTLSCSQTLNHNVMYWYQQKSSQAPKLLFHYYDKDFNNEADTPDNFQSRRPNTSFCFLDIRSPGLGDTAMYLCATSSRTGQETQYFGPGTRLLVL.